This is a list of T cell receptor beta chains from one sample in a study of cytomegalovirus exposure and HLA in healthy donors. The protocol was immunoSEQ multiplex PCR, while the TCRdb copy is restricted to in-frame clones and leaves out a portion. The sample has approximately 76,000 clones, roughly 73% seen once. Sequencing was done on a sample of PBMCs. Receptors originate from a woman aged 40 to 50 in good health and CMV-seropositive. The CDR3 runs from the conserved cysteine through the conserved F or W. D genes are given only for firm matches. Clone size appears in some rows only: once, few, many, or a class for an expanded clone.

size,length,D,V,J,CDR3,DNA
once,14,TRBD2,TRBV18,TRBJ2-1,CASSPAGVYNEQFF,TGTGCCAGCTCACCCGCGGGGGTCTACAATGAGCAGTTCTTC
NA,15,NA,TRBV6-6,TRBJ1-5,CASSSEDRHNQPQHF,TGTGCCAGCAGTAGCGAGGACAGACACAATCAGCCCCAGCATTTT
NA,16,TRBD1,TRBV15,TRBJ2-7,CATSRDSGTVAYEQYF,TGTGCCACCAGCAGAGACTCCGGGACAGTAGCCTACGAGCAGTACTTC
NA,16,NA,TRBV6-6,TRBJ2-5,CASSYSRLAGWETQYF,TGTGCCAGCAGTTACTCGAGATTGGCGGGGTGGGAGACCCAGTACTTC
NA,14,TRBD1,TRBV6-6,TRBJ2-7,CASSKDRGRDEQYF,TGTGCCAGCAGTAAGGACAGGGGGCGCGACGAGCAGTACTTC
NA,16,TRBD1,TRBV28,TRBJ1-4,CASSSPRTGRNEKLFF,TGTGCCAGCAGTTCCCCCCGGACAGGGCGTAATGAAAAACTGTTTTTT
few,14,NA,TRBV11-2,TRBJ1-3,CASSPGVSGNTIYF,TGTGCCAGCAGCCCGGGGGTCTCTGGAAACACCATATATTTT
NA,13,NA,TRBV4-3,TRBJ2-7,CASSLGVEYEQYF,TGCGCCAGCAGCCTCGGAGTAGAGTACGAGCAGTACTTC
NA,14,TRBD2,TRBV2,TRBJ2-7,CASSEAPGLNEQYF,TGTGCCAGCAGTGAGGCGCCGGGACTAAACGAGCAGTACTTC
NA,15,TRBD1,TRBV10-3,TRBJ1-4,CAIRPGTGGYEKLFF,TGTGCCATCAGGCCCGGGACAGGGGGCTATGAAAAACTGTTTTTT
NA,13,NA,TRBV9,TRBJ2-7,CASSTRPGYEQYF,TGTGCCAGCAGCACCCGGCCAGGGTACGAGCAGTACTTC
NA,21,TRBD2,TRBV4-1,TRBJ2-1,CASSPLTGTARLAGTYNEQFF,TGCGCCAGCAGCCCACTAACCGGGACAGCGCGACTAGCGGGGACCTACAATGAGCAGTTCTTC
NA,14,NA,TRBV27,TRBJ1-6,CASSPGRGLGPLHF,TGTGCCAGCAGCCCTGGAAGGGGCCTAGGACCCCTCCACTTT
NA,14,NA,TRBV29-1,TRBJ2-5,CSVEVGTFQETQYF,TGCAGCGTTGAAGTAGGGACTTTCCAAGAGACCCAGTACTTC
NA,12,NA,TRBV30,TRBJ1-2,CAWSGVSYGYTF,TGTGCCTGGAGTGGAGTGTCCTATGGCTACACCTTC
NA,16,NA,TRBV5-1,TRBJ1-1,CASSPLRAAGGTEAFF,TGCGCCAGCAGCCCACTCCGGGCCGCGGGTGGGACTGAAGCTTTCTTT
NA,14,TRBD2,TRBV6-5,TRBJ2-4,CASSYRGEGNIQYF,TGTGCCAGCAGTTACCGGGGGGAGGGTAACATTCAGTACTTC
NA,16,TRBD1,TRBV6-5,TRBJ1-2,CASSYGGTGTSYGYTF,TGTGCCAGCAGTTACGGCGGGACAGGGACTAGCTATGGCTACACCTTC
NA,15,TRBD1,TRBV11-2,TRBJ1-2,CASSGTGGVIYGYTF,TGTGCCAGCAGCGGGACAGGGGGCGTCATCTATGGCTACACCTTC
NA,16,TRBD2,TRBV5-1,TRBJ2-7,CASRFSLAGDSYEQYF,TGCGCCAGCAGGTTTTCTCTAGCGGGAGACAGTTACGAGCAGTACTTC
few,12,NA,TRBV29-1,TRBJ1-1,CSVSQRNTEAFF,TGCAGCGTATCGCAGCGGAACACTGAAGCTTTCTTT
NA,15,NA,TRBV10-2,TRBJ1-2,CASSDPTGRHYGYTF,TGCGCCAGCAGTGACCCAACAGGGAGACACTATGGCTACACCTTC
few,12,NA,TRBV7-8,TRBJ2-5,CASSHLRETQYF,TGTGCCAGCAGCCACCTTCGGGAGACCCAGTACTTC
NA,14,TRBD1,TRBV5-4,TRBJ2-7,CASSLNTPGGEQYF,TGTGCCAGCAGCTTGAACACGCCAGGGGGCGAGCAGTACTTC
NA,17,TRBD1,TRBV25-1,TRBJ2-5,CASSVPGQADLQETQYF,TGTGCCAGCAGTGTCCCAGGACAGGCGGACTTACAAGAGACCCAGTACTTC
NA,15,NA,TRBV30,TRBJ1-3,CAWSIVKGSGNTIYF,TGTGCCTGGAGTATCGTAAAGGGGTCTGGAAACACCATATATTTT
NA,14,TRBD1,TRBV6-5,TRBJ2-5,CASSLDRGQETQYF,TGTGCCAGCAGCCTAGACAGGGGGCAAGAGACCCAGTACTTC
NA,15,TRBD2,TRBV5-1,TRBJ2-7,CASRAGTSVSYEQYF,TGCGCCAGCAGAGCCGGGACTAGCGTCTCCTACGAGCAGTACTTC
NA,17,TRBD1,TRBV5-1,TRBJ2-1,CASRQAPGQGVSNEQFF,TGCGCCAGCAGACAAGCACCGGGACAGGGGGTTTCAAATGAGCAGTTCTTC
NA,15,TRBD1,TRBV27,TRBJ2-2,CASSLWDRDTGELFF,TGTGCCAGCAGTTTATGGGACAGGGACACCGGGGAGCTGTTTTTT
NA,16,TRBD1,TRBV9,TRBJ1-1,CASSVESSGGYTEAFF,TGTGCCAGCAGCGTAGAGTCCTCAGGGGGATACACTGAAGCTTTCTTT
NA,15,TRBD1,TRBV2,TRBJ2-5,CASRGIGRGSETQYF,TGTGCCAGCAGAGGGATTGGCAGGGGGTCGGAGACCCAGTACTTC
NA,14,TRBD2,TRBV9,TRBJ2-3,CASSPTWGGDTQYF,TGTGCCAGCAGTCCGACTTGGGGGGGAGATACGCAGTATTTT
once,14,TRBD2,TRBV29-1,TRBJ2-1,CSVEGLAGAREQFF,TGCAGCGTTGAAGGACTAGCGGGAGCCCGTGAGCAGTTCTTC
NA,13,TRBD1,TRBV5-6,TRBJ1-1,CASSNYRGTEAFF,TGTGCCAGCAGCAACTACAGGGGTACTGAAGCTTTCTTT
NA,15,NA,TRBV7-2,TRBJ2-7,CASSFGAGPGYEQYF,TGTGCCAGCAGCTTTGGAGCAGGGCCAGGGTACGAGCAGTACTTC
NA,16,TRBD2,TRBV28,TRBJ2-7,CASRAAGTSGAYEQYF,TGTGCCAGCAGGGCCGCCGGGACTAGCGGGGCCTACGAGCAGTACTTC
NA,13,NA,TRBV27,TRBJ2-1,CASSPGTYNEQFF,TGTGCCAGCAGTCCGGGGACTTACAATGAGCAGTTCTTC
NA,16,NA,TRBV18,TRBJ2-7,CASSPPSAGFSYEQYF,TGTGCCAGCTCACCACCGTCGGCGGGCTTCTCCTACGAGCAGTACTTC
NA,16,TRBD2,TRBV4-1,TRBJ2-5,CASSQSRTSGQETQYF,TGCGCCAGCAGCCAAAGTCGGACTAGCGGCCAAGAGACCCAGTACTTC
NA,14,NA,TRBV27,TRBJ1-1,CASRLRRTDTEAFF,TGTGCCAGCAGACTTAGGCGGACAGACACTGAAGCTTTCTTT
NA,24,NA,TRBV12-2,TRBJ2-2,CASRLGHDIQSYGGRRANTGELFF,TGTGCAAGTCGCTTAGGGCACGACATTCAATCCTACGGAGGGAGGCGGGCGAACACCGGGGAGCTGTTTTTT
few,15,NA,TRBV7-2,TRBJ1-6,CASSLGSGLGSPLHF,TGTGCCAGCAGCTTAGGGTCGGGATTAGGATCACCCCTCCACTTT
NA,14,NA,TRBV27,TRBJ2-1,CASSGTSSYNEQFF,TGTGCCAGCAGTGGGACATCCTCCTACAATGAGCAGTTCTTC
few,15,NA,TRBV10-3,TRBJ1-1,CAIKGRPGENTEAFF,TGTGCCATCAAGGGGAGGCCGGGTGAGAACACTGAAGCTTTCTTT
NA,15,TRBD1,TRBV29-1,TRBJ2-6,CSARQGATGANVLTF,TGCAGCGCAAGACAGGGGGCGACTGGGGCCAACGTCCTGACTTTC
NA,16,NA,TRBV27,TRBJ2-6,CASRRTDNSGANVLTF,TGTGCCAGCAGGCGGACGGACAACTCTGGGGCCAACGTCCTGACTTTC
NA,12,NA,TRBV30,TRBJ1-1,CASGGTRTEAFF,TGTGCCTCCGGGGGGACACGGACTGAAGCTTTCTTT
NA,16,TRBD2,TRBV5-4,TRBJ2-7,CASSVGLAGGDYEQYF,TGTGCCAGCAGCGTCGGACTAGCTGGGGGGGATTACGAGCAGTACTTC
NA,17,TRBD1,TRBV27,TRBJ1-2,CASSLSPGQGLYAGYTF,TGTGCCAGCAGTTTATCCCCGGGACAGGGCTTGTACGCTGGCTACACCTTC
NA,13,NA,TRBV19,TRBJ1-5,CASSTRPGRPQHF,TGTGCCAGTAGTACCCGACCTGGGAGGCCCCAGCATTTT